This T cell receptor beta chain was found in a study of T cell changes during pregnancy in multiple sclerosis. Trimming left V 4 bases short and J 7 bases short, with 14 bases between. The germline gives CDR1 SQVTM, CDR2 ANQGSEA. This CDR3 contains 13 residues. Generated by immunoSEQ multiplex PCR, the TCRdb table keeps only in-frame clones and is missing some. The sample includes under 95,000 clones, about 94% of them seen just once. The sequence came from a female donor in good health, enrolled as a control in a pregnancy study. The sequenced sample was peripheral blood, obtained in the second trimester of pregnancy. The chain joins TRBV29-1 to TRBJ2-1, with D perhaps matching TRBD2 (6 bases). CDR3 sequence (DNA): TGCAGCGTTGTAGCGGACACCATAAATGAGCAGTTCTTC. Translated, it gives CSVVADTINEQFF.